The next 16 T cell receptor beta chains were all read from a single sample in a study of blood T cell repertoires in COVID-19. Assay used: immunoSEQ multiplex PCR; TCRdb lists only in-frame clones, some missing. The profile shows 150,000 to 200,000 clones, around 90% of them singletons. The material sequenced was peripheral blood. The receptors derive from a woman aged 60-75 years who had recovered from COVID-19.

This CDR3 reads CSGRELEGYTF. CDR3 bases: TGCAGCGGGAGAGAGTTGGAGGGCTACACCTTC. V and J are TRBV29-1 and TRBJ1-2; no clear D gene. CDR1 SQVTM and CDR2 ANQGSEA come from the germline V gene. This CDR3 has 11 amino acids. Trimming took 7 bases from V and 8 from J, leaving 14 bases between them.

The chain uses TRBV29-1 and TRBJ2-3, with 10 nucleotides matching TRBD1. Germline CDR1 SQVTM, CDR2 ANQGSEA. V shed 3 bases, J shed 3 bases, and the junction held 3 bases outside the gene matches. The CDR3 is 14 amino acids. This chain's CDR3 is CSVDGDRGTDTQYF. The CDR3 DNA reads TGCAGCGTTGATGGGGACAGGGGAACAGATACGCAGTATTTT.

In DNA form, the CDR3 reads TGTGCCAGCAGTTACGGGGACACCACTTGGAATGGCTACACCTTC. This sequence encodes CASSYGDTTWNGYTF. The chain employs TRBV6-5 and TRBJ1-2; a possible D gene is TRBD1 (6 bases). Germline loops: CDR1 MNHEY, CDR2 SVGAGI. The CDR3 runs 15 residues. V was trimmed by 2 bases and J by 6 bases, leaving 16 bases between them.

This clone was detected once. This sequence joins TRBV5-5 and TRBJ1-2; no reliable D call. V shed 0 bases and J shed 2 bases, with 8 bases lying between them. This CDR3 has 14 amino acids. CDR1 SGHKS and CDR2 YYEKEE come from the germline V gene (reference sequence). CDR3 sequence: CASSLVAKNYGYTF. The CDR3 bases are TGTGCCAGCAGCTTGGTCGCGAAAAACTATGGCTACACCTTC.

This CDR3 reads CASTLDYTGELFF. The CDR3 region has the DNA TGTGCCAGTACGTTGGACTACACCGGGGAGCTGTTTTTT. V is TRBV19 and J is TRBJ2-2; tentative D call: TRBD2 (5 bases). This CDR3 spans 13 amino acids. V dropped 7 bases and J dropped 3 bases, with 9 bases sitting between them. Germline CDR1 reads LNHDA; CDR2 reads SQIVND (reference sequence).

J is TRBJ1-5 and V is TRBV28; a weak D match, TRBD1 (6 bases). The germline CDR1 and CDR2 sequences are MDHEN and SYDVKM. The CDR3 has 15 amino acids. Between the trimmed V and J ends, which lost 5 bases and 7 bases, there was a span of 18 bases. CDR3 bases: TGTGCCAGCAGTCCCCAGGGCAGGGGATACCAGCCCCAGCATTTT. This gives the protein CASSPQGRGYQPQHF.

This clone has more than one count but fewer than ten. V gene TRBV28 combines with J gene TRBJ1-6, with a possible D match to TRBD1 (5 bases). Trimming removed 4 bases at V and 3 bases at J, with 7 bases between. The CDR3 consists of 14 residues. In germline, CDR1 is MDHEN, CDR2 SYDVKM. CDR3 DNA: TGTGCCAGCAGTTGGGGCAACTATAATTCACCCCTCCACTTT. Translated, it gives CASSWGNYNSPLHF.

The chain combines TRBV5-4 with TRBJ2-2; TRBD2 might be the D (5 bases). The CDR3 loop spans 13 amino acids. In germline, CDR1 is SGHNT, CDR2 YYREEE (reference sequence). With 0 bases removed from V and 6 bases from J, the gap between germline ends came to 6 bases. CDR3 bases: TGTGCCAGCAGCTTGGACGGGGCCGGGGAGCTGTTTTTT. Translating it yields CASSLDGAGELFF.

The rearrangement joins TRBV6-2 or TRBV6-3 to TRBJ2-1; D may be TRBD2 (5 bases). The CDR3 is made up of 16 amino acids. Germline CDR1 reads MNHEY; CDR2 reads SVGEGT. V was cut by 4 bases and J by 1 base, with 14 bases left in between. The CDR3 coding sequence is TGTGCCAGCAGTTCCATTCTAGCCGGGTCCTACAATGAGCAGTTCTTC. It is translated as CASSSILAGSYNEQFF.

This chain links TRBV28 with TRBJ1-5, with 7 bases fitting TRBD1. V gave up 4 bases and J gave up 2 bases; unmatched junction bases: 5. The CDR3 loop spans 15 amino acids. The germline V gene has CDR1 MDHEN and CDR2 SYDVKM. The CDR3 nucleotides are TGTGCCAGCAGTTCTTCCGACAGGGGCAATCAGCCCCAGCATTTT. Its protein is CASSSSDRGNQPQHF.

The J gene is TRBJ1-2, the V gene TRBV25-1; the D is unclear. Trimming pared 2 bases from V and 3 bases from J, leaving 7 bases between. This CDR3 has 13 amino acids. Germline loops: CDR1 MGHDK, CDR2 SYGVNS. In nucleotides, the CDR3 is TGTGCCAGCAGTGAACTTACGGACTATGGCTACACCTTC. This translates into CASSELTDYGYTF.

In DNA form, the CDR3 reads TGTGCCAGCTCCCCGGACAGGGAGACCTACGAGCAGTACTTC. This translates into CASSPDRETYEQYF. The rearrangement joins TRBV18 to TRBJ2-7; 8 bases agree with TRBD1. The V segment lost 6 bases and the J segment 2 bases; nucleotides outside the gene matches: 6. The germline CDR1 and CDR2 sequences are KGHSH and LQKENI. The CDR3 extends over 14 amino acids.

In the case of this clone: Other nucleotide sequences in the sample specify the same CDR3. The V call is TRBV10-3, the J call TRBJ1-4, with 7 bases aligning to TRBD1. V trimming: 0 bases; J trimming: 3 bases; junction bases outside the gene matches: 1. CDR3 size: 15 residues. Germline assignment: CDR1 ENHRY and CDR2 SYGVKD. CDR3 nucleotide sequence: TGTGCCATCAGTGAGTCCGGGACAGCTAATGAAAAACTGTTTTTT. Translated: CAISESGTANEKLFF.

This chain connects TRBV4-2 to TRBJ1-1, with a tentative D call TRBD1 (6 bases). V shed 6 bases and J shed 3 bases, with 17 bases lying between them. CDR1 is LGHNA, CDR2 YNFKEQ, per germline. This CDR3 is built from 15 residues. In DNA form, the CDR3 reads TGTGCCAGCAGTCGAAATGGGGGCGCCGACACTGAAGCTTTCTTT. Its protein is CASSRNGGADTEAFF.

The rearrangement uses TRBV5-1 and TRBJ2-3, with a possible D match to TRBD1 (6 bases). This CDR3 has 14 residues. The germline CDR1 and CDR2 sequences are SGHRS and YFSETQ. Trimming took 6 bases from V and 0 from J, leaving 11 bases between them. Here the CDR3 reads CASTRDTSTDTQYF. DNA for the CDR3: TGCGCCAGCACCCGGGACACTAGCACAGATACGCAGTATTTT.

The rearrangement joins TRBV9 to TRBJ2-2; D call uncertain. The V gene's germline CDR1 is SGDLS and CDR2 YYNGEE. V was shortened by 0 bases and J by 4 bases, with 7 bases between the two germline ends. This CDR3 is built from 14 residues. The CDR3 DNA is TGTGCCAGCAGCGTAGGGCACAGCACCGGGGAGCTGTTTTTT. Encoded protein: CASSVGHSTGELFF.